Detailed here is one T cell receptor (beta chain). As yet, its antigen is unknown. This entry comes from a study of CD8 T cells in ankylosing spondylitis. General study findings and limits: Some motif variants were previously reported in reactive arthritis synovial fluid and blood.

TCRdb re-analysed the 5' RACE reads in MiXCR, keeping a single row per CDR3 protein. This sample yields approximately 100,000 distinct CDR3 sequences, of which less than 25% are seen a single time; 9% to 15% belongs to the top ten. The sequence was collected from a male donor with ankylosing spondylitis. The sample taken for sequencing was synovial fluid, either unsorted or a sorted T cell fraction (not recorded which).

CDR3 amino acids: CASSSTSGRATYNEQFF. The DNA of the CDR3 is TGCGCCAGCAGTTCGACTAGCGGGAGGGCCACGTACAATGAGCAGTTCTTC. The chain recombines TRBV10-1 with TRBJ2-1, with TRBD2 matching over 14 bases. Germline lookup yields CDR1 WNHNN and CDR2 SYGVQD (reference sequence). CDR3 size: 17 residues. The ends lost 5 bases at V and 4 bases at J; junction bases unmatched: 7.